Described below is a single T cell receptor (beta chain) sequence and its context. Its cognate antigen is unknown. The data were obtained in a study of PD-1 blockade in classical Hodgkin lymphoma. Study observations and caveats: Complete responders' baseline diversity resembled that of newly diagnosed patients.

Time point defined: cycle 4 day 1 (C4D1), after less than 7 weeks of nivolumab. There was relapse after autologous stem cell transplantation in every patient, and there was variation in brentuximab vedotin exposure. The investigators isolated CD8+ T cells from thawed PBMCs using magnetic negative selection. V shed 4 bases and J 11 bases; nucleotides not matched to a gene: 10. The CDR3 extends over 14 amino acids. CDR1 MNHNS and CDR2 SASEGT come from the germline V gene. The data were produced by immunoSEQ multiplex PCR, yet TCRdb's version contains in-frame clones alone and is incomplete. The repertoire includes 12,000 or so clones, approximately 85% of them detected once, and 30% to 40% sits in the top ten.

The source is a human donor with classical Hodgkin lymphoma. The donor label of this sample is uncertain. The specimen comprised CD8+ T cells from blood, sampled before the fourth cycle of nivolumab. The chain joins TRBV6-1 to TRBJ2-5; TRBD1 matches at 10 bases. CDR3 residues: CASSGGQGVGEQYF. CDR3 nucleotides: TGTGCCAGCAGTGGTGGACAGGGGGTGGGGGAGCAGTACTTC.